The present T cell receptor (beta chain) was sequenced within a study of CD8 T cells in Susac syndrome (dated by TCRdb to between 2019 and 2020). Background for the entire study: Whether CD8+ T cell activation and differentiation in Susac syndrome was antigen driven was tested using repertoire sequencing. CD8+ T cell repertoire clonality was compared between about a dozen healthy donors, around 14 Susac syndrome patients and 15 multiple sclerosis patients.

Peripheral blood CD8+ and CD4+ T cells from healthy donors, Susac syndrome patients and multiple sclerosis patients were profiled by high-throughput TCR beta sequencing. The multiple sclerosis controls were treatment-naive patients whose relapsing-remitting disease, either stable or active, fulfilled the revised McDonald criteria. Bulk CD8+ and CD4+ T cells were purified magnetically by negative isolation, whereas CD8+ TEMRA cells were enriched by FACS. Blood was drawn into EDTA tubes, processed within 24 hours, and PBMCs were isolated by density gradient centrifugation. PBMCs intended for TCR sequencing were cryopreserved in liquid nitrogen and were subsequently thawed in a 37 degrees C water bath. The sorted or isolated CD4+, CD8+ and CD8+ TEMRA cells reached a purity of at least 90%. A remark on this clonotype: Its recognized antigen is unknown. No much larger clone is present one base from it, and per-base qualities are unavailable.

CDR1 and CDR2 (ENHRY, SYGVKD) derive from the germline V gene. Trimming takes 11 bases off V and 2 bases off J; junction bases not matched to a gene: 7. The CDR3 runs 13 amino acids, cysteine and phenylalanine included. Kept here is only the CDR3 DNA, which spans 39 bases and is read in frame from base 1. Study-level results and caveats: The study acknowledged that relatively few individuals were included in the TCR sequencing and HLA analysis.

RNA was extracted with the RNeasy kit and about 0.5 to 1 ug was reverse transcribed using random hexamers. The immunoSEQ multiplex PCR assay, which covers 54 Vbeta and 13 Jbeta segments, was used to amplify TCR beta CDR3 regions. PCR amplification bias was corrected by using a synthetic template baseline for primer optimization and computational correction. Turning to the authors' computational methods: Reads were annotated to V, D and J genes per IMGT and analyzed with immunoSEQ Analyzer, keeping only productive sequences. Clonality was calculated as one minus the Shannon entropy normalized by log2 of the number of productive unique sequences. For each patient and control, public and private clones were evaluated among the 100 most prevalent clones. Clones were defined as Susac-specific if absent from the healthy and MS cohorts, from around 1,100 published viral clones and from other ImmuneACCESS disease sequences. The raw public data were reprocessed by TCRdb itself: fastp quality trimming at Q25, MiXCR clonotype calling, in-frame beta chains only. Rows merge per CDR3 protein into single entries with the most common DNA and genes. These V and J calls originate from TCRdb's pipeline instead of the authors' own analysis. Present in this sample are about 180,000 distinct CDR3 sequences, roughly 95% of which were seen just once. The leading ten clones occupy around 0.15% of the sample.

Sequenced sample: CD8+ T cells from PBMCs. The chain was built from TRBV10-3 and TRBJ2-3; TRBD1 fits 7 bases in the junction. The TCR originated in a human donor with multiple sclerosis. The nucleotides are TGTGCCCTACGGGACAGCCCCACAGATACGCAGTATTTT. Its translation is CALRDSPTDTQYF.